Presented here are 4 T cell receptor beta chains from one specimen sequenced in a study of blood T cell repertoires in COVID-19. Using immunoSEQ multiplex PCR, the repertoire was profiled, and TCRdb retains in-frame clones only, with some absent. The sample holds 200,000 to 300,000 clones, about nine tenths seen once. Source material: PBMCs or T cells enriched from blood (not recorded which). All receptors come from a woman aged 18-35 years who had recovered from COVID-19.

The chain carries TRBV27 and TRBJ2-5; 9 nucleotides agree with TRBD2. CDR3 length: 14 amino acids. CDR1 is MNHEY and CDR2 is SMNVEV in the germline V gene (reference sequence). Trimming removed 7 bases from V and 5 bases from J; junction bases left unmatched: 8. CDR3 in amino acids: CASTVAGDLETQYF. CDR3 nucleotide sequence: TGTGCCAGCACCGTAGCGGGAGATCTGGAGACCCAGTACTTC.

This chain joins TRBV7-9 and TRBJ2-1, with a tentative D call TRBD2 (6 bases). Per the germline V gene, CDR1 is SEHNR and CDR2 is FQNEAQ (reference sequence). Between the trimmed V and J ends, which lost 5 bases and 0 bases, there was a span of 14 bases. CDR3 length: 16 amino acids. The CDR3, as DNA: TGTGCCAGCAGCCTTAAGGAGGGGAGCTCCTACAATGAGCAGTTCTTC. This codes for CASSLKEGSSYNEQFF.

The chain carries TRBV7-9 and TRBJ2-5; TRBD1 agrees at 7 bases. The CDR3 covers 16 residues. The germline CDR1 and CDR2 sequences are SEHNR and FQNEAQ (reference sequence). Trimming took 3 bases from V and 5 from J; bases not matched to a gene: 12. The CDR3 DNA reads TGTGCCAGCAGCTTTAGGACAGGCGACATGGGGGAGACCCAGTACTTC. Translation: CASSFRTGDMGETQYF.

The rearrangement uses TRBV2 and TRBJ1-1; TRBD1 agrees at 9 bases. Germline CDR1 SNHLY, CDR2 FYNNEI. The CDR3 is 11 residues long. The V gene end was trimmed by 8 bases and the J gene end by 7 bases; junction bases not matched to a gene: 2. The CDR3 coding sequence is TGTGCCAGCGGGGGACAGGGTGAAGCTTTCTTT. Translation: CASGGQGEAFF.